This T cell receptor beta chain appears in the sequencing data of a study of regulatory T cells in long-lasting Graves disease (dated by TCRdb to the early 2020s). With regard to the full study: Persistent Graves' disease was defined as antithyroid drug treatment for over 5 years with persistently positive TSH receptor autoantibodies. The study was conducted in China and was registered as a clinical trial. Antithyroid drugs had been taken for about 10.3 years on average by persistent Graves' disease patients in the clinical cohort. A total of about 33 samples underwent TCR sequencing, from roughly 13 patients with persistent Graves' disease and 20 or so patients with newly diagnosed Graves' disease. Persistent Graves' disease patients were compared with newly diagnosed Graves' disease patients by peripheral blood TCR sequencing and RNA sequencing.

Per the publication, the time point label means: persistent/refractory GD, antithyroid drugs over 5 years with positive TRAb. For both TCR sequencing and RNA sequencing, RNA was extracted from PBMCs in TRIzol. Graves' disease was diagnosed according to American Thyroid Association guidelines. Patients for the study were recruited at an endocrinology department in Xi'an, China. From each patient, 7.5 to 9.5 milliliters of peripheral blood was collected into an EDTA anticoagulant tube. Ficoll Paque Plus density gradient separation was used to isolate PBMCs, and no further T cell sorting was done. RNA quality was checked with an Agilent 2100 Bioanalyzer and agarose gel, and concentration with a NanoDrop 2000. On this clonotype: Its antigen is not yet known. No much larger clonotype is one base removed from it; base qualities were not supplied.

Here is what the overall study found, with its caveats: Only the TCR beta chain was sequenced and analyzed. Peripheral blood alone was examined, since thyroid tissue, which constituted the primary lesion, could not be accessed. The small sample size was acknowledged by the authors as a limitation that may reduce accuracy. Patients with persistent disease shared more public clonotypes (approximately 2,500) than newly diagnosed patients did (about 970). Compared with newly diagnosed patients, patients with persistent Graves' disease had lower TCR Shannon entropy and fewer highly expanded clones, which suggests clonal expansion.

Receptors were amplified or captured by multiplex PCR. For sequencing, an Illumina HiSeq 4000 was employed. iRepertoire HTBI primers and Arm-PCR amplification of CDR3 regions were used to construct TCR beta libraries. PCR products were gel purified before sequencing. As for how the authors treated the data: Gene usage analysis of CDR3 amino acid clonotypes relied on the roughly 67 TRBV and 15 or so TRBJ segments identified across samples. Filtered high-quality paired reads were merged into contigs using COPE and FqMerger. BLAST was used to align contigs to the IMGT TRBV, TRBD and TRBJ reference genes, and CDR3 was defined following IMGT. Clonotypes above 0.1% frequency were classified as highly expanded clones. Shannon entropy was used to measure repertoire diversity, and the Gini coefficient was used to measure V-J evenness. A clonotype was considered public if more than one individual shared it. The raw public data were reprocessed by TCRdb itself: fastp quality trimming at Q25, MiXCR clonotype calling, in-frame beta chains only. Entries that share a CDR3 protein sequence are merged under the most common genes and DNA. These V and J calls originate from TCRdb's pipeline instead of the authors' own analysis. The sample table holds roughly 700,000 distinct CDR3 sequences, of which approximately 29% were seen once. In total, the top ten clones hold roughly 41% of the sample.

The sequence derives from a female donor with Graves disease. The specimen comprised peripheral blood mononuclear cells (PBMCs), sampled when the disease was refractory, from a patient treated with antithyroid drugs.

Read as DNA, the sequence is TGTGCCAGCAGTTTATACAGGGGAGCAGGTGGCGGGGACACTGAAGCTTTCTTT. Its translation is CASSLYRGAGGGDTEAFF. The chain uses TRBV27 and TRBJ1-1, with TRBD1 matching 7 junction bases. At the junction V is shortened by 1 base and J by 3 bases; bases outside the gene matches: 14. The CDR3 covers 18 residues, taking in both the cysteine and the phenylalanine. Only the CDR3 DNA is retained, 54 bases long and in frame from the first base. CDR1 is given as MNHEY and CDR2 as SMNVEV, both from the germline V gene (reference sequence).